This passage covers 5 T cell receptor beta chains from one sample sequenced in a study of cytotoxic CD8 clonotypes in ibrutinib-treated CLL. Sequencing was performed with immunoSEQ multiplex PCR; in TCRdb, only in-frame clones are kept and a portion is missing. In the table there are 150,000 to 200,000 clones, 88% of which are singletons. Source: PBMCs, taken at disease progression, from a patient treated with ibrutinib. These receptor sequences come from a human donor with chronic lymphocytic leukemia.

A remark on this clone: Other DNA sequences of this sample code for an identical CDR3. The chain carries TRBV29-1 and TRBJ2-3; D gene unclear. Trimming removed 2 bases at V and 2 bases at J, with 5 bases between. This CDR3 spans 12 amino acids. Germline assignment: CDR1 SQVTM and CDR2 ANQGSEA. CDR3 amino acids: CSVEQVTDTQYF. The CDR3 region has the DNA TGCAGCGTTGAACAAGTCACAGATACGCAGTATTTT.

CDR3 in DNA: TGTGCCAGCAGTTTCTTTTACGGGGAGGGGTCTGGAAACACCATATATTTT. As protein: CASSFFYGEGSGNTIYF. This sequence joins TRBV28 and TRBJ1-3; maybe TRBD1 (5 bases). The V end was cut by 3 bases, the J end by 1 base, with 16 bases between. This CDR3 has 17 residues. Germline CDR1 is MDHEN and CDR2 is SYDVKM.

The rearrangement joins TRBV15 to TRBJ2-3; D ambiguous. The CDR3 is made up of 19 amino acids. The germline CDR1 and CDR2 sequences are LNHNV and YYDKDF (reference sequence). V was shortened by 0 bases and J by 1 base, with 20 bases between the two germline ends. The chain's CDR3 is CATSREVAPAIVGTDTQYF. As DNA, the CDR3 is TGTGCCACCAGCAGAGAGGTAGCTCCAGCCATCGTGGGCACAGATACGCAGTATTTT.

V and J are TRBV7-2 and TRBJ2-5; 8 bases are a match to TRBD1. V lost 6 bases, J lost 5 bases, and 5 bases stayed unmatched. The CDR3 consists of 13 residues. CDR1 SGHTA and CDR2 FQGNSA come from the germline V gene. DNA for the CDR3: TGTGCCAGCAGGCCTCAGGGGGCCGAGACCCAGTACTTC. Its protein product is CASRPQGAETQYF.

The chain has TRBV6-1 and TRBJ2-7, with 13 positions matching TRBD2. The CDR3 is 18 residues long. Germline CDR1 MNHNS, CDR2 SASEGT. V was pared by 1 base and J by 5 bases, with 11 bases of the junction left unmatched. This chain's CDR3 is CASSEEMLGLAGEDEQYF. In DNA, the CDR3 is TGTGCCAGCAGTGAAGAAATGCTCGGACTAGCGGGAGAGGACGAGCAGTACTTC.